This TCR beta chain comes out of a study of blood T cells in healthy people across ages (dated by TCRdb to the mid-2010s). Looking at the study overall: Template switching captured roughly one uniquely barcoded TCR beta cDNA molecule per two T cells in model experiments. Using deep sequencing normalized with unique cDNA molecular identifiers, the study measured how TCR beta repertoire diversity changes with age. Four age groups were formed from the donors: young (average approximately 15 years), middle-aged (just under 40), aged (under 70) and long-lived (about 80). To avoid experimental bias, donors of different ages were spread randomly across the sequencing lanes. Using the same blood draw, the study looked at two additional independent replicas of 1 million unique cDNA reads for two donors, one aged 18 to 29 and the other aged 80 or older.

The library came from 5' RACE. The run used an Illumina HiSeq 2500. A second about 7 to 11 cycle PCR used a sample-barcoded 5' primer and a J-beta primer mix. Each TCR beta cDNA molecule received a unique molecular identifier from a template-switch 5' adaptor carrying 12 random nucleotides. Each sample yielded at least 3 million CDR3-containing paired-end reads. First-strand cDNA synthesis was performed from all RNA using the Mint cDNA synthesis kit, with priming by a TRBC-specific oligonucleotide. After uracil-DNA glycosylase treatment, a first 18-cycle PCR used universal primers M1SS and BC2_uni_R on all cDNA. Per the original workflow: Each sample was normalized by randomly selecting 1 million high-quality reads, each carrying a distinct molecular identifier. Reads with shared molecular identifiers were discarded instead of being binned into consensus sequences. MiTCR, set to a Q25 quality threshold and the strictest error-elimination algorithm, was used for CDR3 identification, clonotype clustering and error correction. A nonparametric unseen species model using Euler transformation provided a lower-bound estimate of total TCR beta diversity. In-frame beta chains were kept once TCRdb had trimmed the public reads at Q25 with fastp and called clones with MiXCR. For every CDR3 protein sequence, its rows merge into one entry that carries the most common genes and DNA. V and J calls and clone size were set by TCRdb, not the authors. The sample table holds roughly 1,500,000 distinct CDR3 sequences, of which roughly 45% were seen once. The biggest ten clones account for 7% to 9% of the sample.

Overall results and qualifications from the work: Since profiling was done on bulk unsorted PBMCs, naive and antigen-experienced compartments could not be conclusively compared. Estimates of total diversity based on one million sequenced T cells were regarded as lower bounds and as underestimates. Observed TCR beta diversity per million T cells fell roughly linearly with age, and a significant reduction was already apparent by age roughly 40. There was a strong correlation between observed TCR beta diversity and the percentage of naive T cells measured by flow cytometry. Compared with the aged group, more naive CD4+ T cells, fewer expanded clones and increased TCR diversity were shown by the long-lived group, suggesting age selection. Because the CMV infection status of the donors was unknown, age-related changes in expanded clonotypes may potentially have been confounded.

The donors were a few dozen Caucasian individuals from Russia, aged roughly 6 to 100 years, who were systemically healthy. Each donor gave 9 to 10 milliliters of peripheral blood, collected into EDTA-treated Vacutainer tubes. Ficoll-Paque density-gradient centrifugation was used to isolate PBMCs, with at least 6 million obtained per sample. Total RNA, at least 6 micrograms per sample, was extracted from PBMCs with Trizol reagent. Naive CD45RAhigh/CD27high T cell percentages were measured by flow cytometry on a PBMC aliquot from every donor. This clonotype was detected a few times. The target of this receptor is not known. Base-call qualities are not available, and no considerably larger clone is one nucleotide away. The sequencing sample was made of blood. This receptor was identified in a woman between 18 and 29 years old in good health.

The DNA sequence follows: TGTGCCAGCAGCCAAGAAGAGCAGCCAGGGATCTACGAGCAGTACTTC. This sequence encodes CASSQEEQPGIYEQYF. The chain joins TRBV3-1 to TRBJ2-4; perhaps TRBD1 is the D gene, with 5 bases matching. The DNA end is more similar to TRBJ2-7, so the J call may be wrong. From its cysteine to its phenylalanine, the CDR3 spans 16 amino acids. Only the CDR3 DNA stays, 48 bases, in frame from base 1. As encoded in the germline V gene (reference sequence), CDR1 is LGHDT while CDR2 is YNNKEL.